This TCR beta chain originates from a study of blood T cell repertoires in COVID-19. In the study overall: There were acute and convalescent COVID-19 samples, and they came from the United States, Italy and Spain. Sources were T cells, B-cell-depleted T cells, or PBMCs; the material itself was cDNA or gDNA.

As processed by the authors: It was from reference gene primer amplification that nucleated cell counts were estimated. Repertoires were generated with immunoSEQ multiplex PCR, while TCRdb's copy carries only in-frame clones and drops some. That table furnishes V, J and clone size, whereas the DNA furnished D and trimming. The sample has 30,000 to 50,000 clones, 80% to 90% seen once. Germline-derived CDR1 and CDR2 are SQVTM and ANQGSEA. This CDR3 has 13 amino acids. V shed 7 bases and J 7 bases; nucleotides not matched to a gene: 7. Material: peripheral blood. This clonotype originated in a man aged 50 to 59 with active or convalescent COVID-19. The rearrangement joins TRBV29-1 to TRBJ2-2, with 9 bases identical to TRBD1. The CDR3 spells CSAARTGDGELFF. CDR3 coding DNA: TGCAGCGCTGCCCGGACAGGGGACGGGGAGCTGTTTTTT.